The 7 T cell receptor beta chains given below trace back to one sample, sequenced in a study of technical replicates of blood from a handful of donors. Sequencing used immunoSEQ multiplex PCR; TCRdb keeps in-frame clones, though not all of them. The sample includes fewer than 100,000 clones, around nine tenths of them seen just once. Sequenced input: T cells isolated from PBMCs. The receptors were gathered from a human donor in good health.

This clone has only one observation. The chain employs TRBV6-5 and TRBJ2-2; tentatively, D is TRBD1 (5 bases). The CDR3 is 14 residues long. Germline loops: CDR1 MNHEY, CDR2 SVGAGI. V was pared by 6 bases and J by 6 bases, with 14 bases between. The CDR3 coding sequence is TGTGCCAGCAGCTACGATGAACAGGCCGGGGAGCTGTTTTTT. Its protein is CASSYDEQAGELFF.

The chain carries TRBV28 and TRBJ1-4; 10 nucleotides match TRBD1. The ends lost 8 bases at V and 7 bases at J; junction bases unmatched: 7. CDR1 and CDR2 (germline): MDHEN, SYDVKM. CDR3 length: 14 residues. CDR3 sequence: CASGTGVVLEKLFF. CDR3 bases: TGTGCCAGCGGGACAGGGGTCGTTCTTGAAAAACTGTTTTTT.

The chain is built from TRBV5-1 and TRBJ1-2; D not resolved. The CDR3 sequence is 13 residues long. V was clipped by 0 bases and J by 6 bases, with 9 bases between them. CDR1 is SGHRS and CDR2 is YFSETQ in the germline V gene. Here the CDR3 reads CASSLGSGDGYTF. CDR3 sequence (DNA): TGCGCCAGCAGCTTGGGTTCCGGGGATGGCTACACCTTC.

This clone was recorded once. For the CDR3, the DNA is TGTGCTAGTGGTCCGCCCATACATCGACAGGGGGAAGATGAGCAGTTCTTC. Its protein is CASGPPIHRQGEDEQFF. The chain couples TRBV12-5 to TRBJ2-1; TRBD1 agrees at 9 bases. This CDR3 has 17 residues. Unmatched junction bases numbered 16, after V lost 5 bases and J lost 8 bases. Germline V gives CDR1 LGHNT, CDR2 FRNRAP.

The rearrangement links TRBV28 to TRBJ2-5; no reliable D call. Between the trimmed V and J ends, which lost 6 bases and 0 bases, there was a span of 8 bases. The germline V gene has CDR1 MDHEN and CDR2 SYDVKM. This CDR3 is 13 amino acids long. CDR3 nucleotide sequence: TGTGCCAGCAGCTCTACGTACCAAGAGACCCAGTACTTC. Amino acid sequence: CASSSTYQETQYF.

The chain joins TRBV4-1 to TRBJ1-5; 9 bases fit TRBD1. Germline values: CDR1 MGHRA, CDR2 YSYEKL. CDR3 length equals 15 residues. The junction had 6 bases not matched to a gene; V was cut back by 0 bases and J by 9 bases. The CDR3 bases are TGCGCCAGCAGCCAAGATACAGGGGGCATACCGCCCCAGCATTTT. It translates to CASSQDTGGIPPQHF.

The table lists this clone with a count of one. V and J are TRBV9 and TRBJ2-5; D perhaps matches TRBD1 (6 bases). CDR3 size: 14 residues. Trimming removed 3 bases from V and 5 bases from J, with 14 bases in between. The V gene's germline CDR1 is SGDLS and CDR2 YYNGEE. The CDR3 region is CASSATGSVETQYF. The DNA of the CDR3 is TGTGCCAGCAGCGCTACAGGGTCAGTGGAGACCCAGTACTTC.